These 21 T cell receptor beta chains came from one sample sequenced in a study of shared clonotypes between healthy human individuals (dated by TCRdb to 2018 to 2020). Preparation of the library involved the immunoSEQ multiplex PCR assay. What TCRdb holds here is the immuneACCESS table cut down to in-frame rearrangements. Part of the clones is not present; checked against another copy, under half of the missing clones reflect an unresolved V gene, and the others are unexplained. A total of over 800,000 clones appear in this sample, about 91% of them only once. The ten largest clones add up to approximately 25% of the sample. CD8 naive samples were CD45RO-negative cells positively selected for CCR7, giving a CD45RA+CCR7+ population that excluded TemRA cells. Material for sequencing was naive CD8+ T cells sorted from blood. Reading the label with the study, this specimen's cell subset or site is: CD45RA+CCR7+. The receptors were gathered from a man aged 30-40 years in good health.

The CDR3 here is CATSRSWALAEYEQYF. The CDR3 DNA reads TGTGCCACCAGCAGATCGTGGGCACTAGCCGAATACGAGCAGTACTTC. The chain combines TRBV15 with TRBJ2-7, with D possibly TRBD2 on 6 matching bases. Looked up from germline, CDR1 is LNHNV and CDR2 is YYDKDF (reference sequence). The CDR3 loop spans 16 amino acids. Trimming pared 2 bases from V and 4 bases from J, leaving 18 bases between.

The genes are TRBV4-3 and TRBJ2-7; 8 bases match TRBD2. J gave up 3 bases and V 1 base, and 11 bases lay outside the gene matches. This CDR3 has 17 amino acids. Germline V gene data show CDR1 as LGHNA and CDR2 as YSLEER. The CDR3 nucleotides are TGCGCCAGCAGCCAAGTCTTCTCTAGCGGGTCCTTCTACGAGCAGTACTTC. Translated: CASSQVFSSGSFYEQYF.

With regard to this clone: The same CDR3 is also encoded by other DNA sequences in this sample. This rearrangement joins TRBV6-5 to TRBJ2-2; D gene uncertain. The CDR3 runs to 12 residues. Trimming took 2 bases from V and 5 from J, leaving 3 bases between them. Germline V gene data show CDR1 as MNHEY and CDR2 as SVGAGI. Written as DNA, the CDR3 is TGTGCCAGCAGTTACGGGACCGGGGAGCTGTTTTTT. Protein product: CASSYGTGELFF.

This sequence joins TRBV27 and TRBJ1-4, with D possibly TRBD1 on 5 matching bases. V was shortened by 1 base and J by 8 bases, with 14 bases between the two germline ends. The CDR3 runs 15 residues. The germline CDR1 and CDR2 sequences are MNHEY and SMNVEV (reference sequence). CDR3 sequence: CASSLWAGDLEKLFF. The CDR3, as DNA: TGTGCCAGCAGTTTATGGGCGGGGGACTTAGAAAAACTGTTTTTT.

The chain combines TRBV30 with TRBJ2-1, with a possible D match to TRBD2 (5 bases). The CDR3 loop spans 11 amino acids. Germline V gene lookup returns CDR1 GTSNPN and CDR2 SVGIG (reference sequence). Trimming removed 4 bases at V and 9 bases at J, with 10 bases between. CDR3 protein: CAWNVGVEQFF. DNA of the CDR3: TGTGCCTGGAACGTGGGAGTTGAGCAGTTCTTC.

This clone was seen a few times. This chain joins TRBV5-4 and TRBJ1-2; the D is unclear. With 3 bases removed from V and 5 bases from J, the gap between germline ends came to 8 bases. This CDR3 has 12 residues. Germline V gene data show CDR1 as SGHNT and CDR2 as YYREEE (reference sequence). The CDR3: CASSSELYGYTF. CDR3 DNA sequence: TGTGCCAGCAGCTCCGAACTTTATGGCTACACCTTC.

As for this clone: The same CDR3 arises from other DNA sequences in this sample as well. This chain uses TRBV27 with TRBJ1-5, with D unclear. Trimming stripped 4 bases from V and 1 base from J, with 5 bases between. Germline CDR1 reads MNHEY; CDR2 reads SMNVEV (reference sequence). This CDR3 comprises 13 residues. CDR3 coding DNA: TGTGCCAGCAGTTATGGGAGCAATCAGCCCCAGCATTTT. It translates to CASSYGSNQPQHF.

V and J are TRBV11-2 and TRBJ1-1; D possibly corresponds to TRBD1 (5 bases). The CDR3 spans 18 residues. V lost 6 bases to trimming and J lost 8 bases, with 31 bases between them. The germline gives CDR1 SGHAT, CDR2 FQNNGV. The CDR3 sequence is CASSVMGTRVQESLEAFF. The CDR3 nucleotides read TGTGCCAGCAGTGTAATGGGGACCAGGGTTCAGGAGAGTTTAGAAGCTTTCTTT.

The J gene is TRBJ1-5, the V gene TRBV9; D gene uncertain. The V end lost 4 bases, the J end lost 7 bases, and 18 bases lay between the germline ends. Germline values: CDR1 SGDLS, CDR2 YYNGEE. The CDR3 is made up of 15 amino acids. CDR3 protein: CASSLGDGPLQPQHF. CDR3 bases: TGTGCCAGCAGCCTAGGAGACGGCCCCTTGCAGCCCCAGCATTTT.

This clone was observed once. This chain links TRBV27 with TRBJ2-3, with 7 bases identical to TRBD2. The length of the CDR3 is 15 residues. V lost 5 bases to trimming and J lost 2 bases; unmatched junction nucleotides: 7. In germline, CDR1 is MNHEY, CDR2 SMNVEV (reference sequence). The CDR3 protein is CASSPLAEPTDTQYF. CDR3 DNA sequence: TGTGCCAGCAGTCCCCTAGCGGAGCCCACAGATACGCAGTATTTT.

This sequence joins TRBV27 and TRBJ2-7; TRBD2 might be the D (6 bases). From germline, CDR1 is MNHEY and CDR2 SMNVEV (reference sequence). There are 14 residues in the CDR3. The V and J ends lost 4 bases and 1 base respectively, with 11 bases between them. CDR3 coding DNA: TGTGCCAGCAGTTCGGGAGTCAGGTCCTACGAGCAGTACTTC. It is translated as CASSSGVRSYEQYF.

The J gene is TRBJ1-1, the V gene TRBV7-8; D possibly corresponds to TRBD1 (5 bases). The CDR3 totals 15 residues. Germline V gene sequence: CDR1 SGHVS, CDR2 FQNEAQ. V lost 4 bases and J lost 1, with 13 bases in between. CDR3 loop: CASSSGLRGNTEAFF. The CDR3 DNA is TGTGCCAGCAGCTCCGGACTGAGGGGGAACACTGAAGCTTTCTTT. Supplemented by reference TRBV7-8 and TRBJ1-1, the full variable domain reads GAGVSQSPRYKVAKRGQDVALRCDPISGHVSLFWYQQALGQGPEFLTYFQNEAQLDKSGLPSDRFFAERPEGSVSTLKIQRTQQEDSAVYLCASSSGLRGNTEAFFGQGTRLTVV.

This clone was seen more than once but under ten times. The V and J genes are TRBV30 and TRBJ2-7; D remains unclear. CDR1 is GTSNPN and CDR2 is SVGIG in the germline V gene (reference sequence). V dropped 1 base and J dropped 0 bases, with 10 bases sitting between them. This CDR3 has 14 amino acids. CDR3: CAWSEAAVSYEQYF. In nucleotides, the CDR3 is TGTGCCTGGAGTGAGGCAGCCGTCTCCTACGAGCAGTACTTC.

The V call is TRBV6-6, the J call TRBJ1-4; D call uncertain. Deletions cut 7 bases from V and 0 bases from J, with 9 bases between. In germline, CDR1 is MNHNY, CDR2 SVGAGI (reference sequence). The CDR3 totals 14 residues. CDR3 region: CASMMATTNEKLFF. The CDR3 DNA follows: TGTGCCAGCATGATGGCGACAACTAATGAAAAACTGTTTTTT.

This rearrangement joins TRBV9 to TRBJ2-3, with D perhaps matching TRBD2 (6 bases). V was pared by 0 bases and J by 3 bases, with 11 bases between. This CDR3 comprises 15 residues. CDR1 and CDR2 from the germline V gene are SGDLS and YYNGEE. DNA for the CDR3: TGTGCCAGCAGCGTAGTTGGCGGGAAAACAGATACGCAGTATTTT. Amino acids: CASSVVGGKTDTQYF.

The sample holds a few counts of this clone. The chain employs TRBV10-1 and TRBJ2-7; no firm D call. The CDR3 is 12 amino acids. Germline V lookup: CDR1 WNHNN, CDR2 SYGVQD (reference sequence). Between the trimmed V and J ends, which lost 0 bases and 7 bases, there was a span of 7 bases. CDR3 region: CASSESLDEQYF. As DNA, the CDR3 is TGCGCCAGCAGTGAGTCCCTGGATGAGCAGTACTTC.

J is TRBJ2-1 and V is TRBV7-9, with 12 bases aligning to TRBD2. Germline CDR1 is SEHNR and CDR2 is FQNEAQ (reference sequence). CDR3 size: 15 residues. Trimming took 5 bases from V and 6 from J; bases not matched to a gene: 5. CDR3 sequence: CASSPVLAGGNEQFF. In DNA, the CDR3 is TGTGCCAGCAGCCCCGTACTAGCGGGAGGCAATGAGCAGTTCTTC. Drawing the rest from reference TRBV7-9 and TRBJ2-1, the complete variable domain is DTGVSQNPRHKITKRGQNVTFRCDPISEHNRLYWYRQTLGQGPEFLTYFQNEAQLEKSRLLSDRFSAERPKGSFSTLEIQRTEQGDSAMYLCASSPVLAGGNEQFFGPGTRLTVL.

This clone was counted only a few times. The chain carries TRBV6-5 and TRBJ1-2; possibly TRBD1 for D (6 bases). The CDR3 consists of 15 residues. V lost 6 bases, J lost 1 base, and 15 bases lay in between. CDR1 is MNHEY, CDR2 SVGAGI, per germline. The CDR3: CASSPQGGDNYGYTF. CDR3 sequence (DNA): TGTGCCAGCAGCCCCCAAGGGGGGGATAACTATGGCTACACCTTC.

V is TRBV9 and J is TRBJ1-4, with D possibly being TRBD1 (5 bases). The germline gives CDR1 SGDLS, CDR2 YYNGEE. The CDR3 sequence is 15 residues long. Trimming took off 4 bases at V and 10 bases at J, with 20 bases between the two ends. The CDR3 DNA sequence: TGTGCCAGCAGCCCGGAGGGGTTGGGAGTAGGAAAACTGTTTTTT. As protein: CASSPEGLGVGKLFF.

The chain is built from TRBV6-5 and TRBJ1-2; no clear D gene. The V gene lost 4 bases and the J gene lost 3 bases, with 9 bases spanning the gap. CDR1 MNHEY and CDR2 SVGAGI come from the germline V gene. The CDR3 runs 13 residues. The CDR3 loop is CASSSSGDYGYTF. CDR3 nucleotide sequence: TGTGCCAGCAGTTCGTCCGGGGACTATGGCTACACCTTC.

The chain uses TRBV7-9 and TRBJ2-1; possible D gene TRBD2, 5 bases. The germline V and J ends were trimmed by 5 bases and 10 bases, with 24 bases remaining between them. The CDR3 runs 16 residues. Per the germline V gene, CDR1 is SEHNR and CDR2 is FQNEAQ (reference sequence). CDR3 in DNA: TGTGCCAGCAGCGCTATAGGGAGCCTCGAGCCTCTCGAGCAGTTCTTC. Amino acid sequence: CASSAIGSLEPLEQFF.